One and the same sample provided the 5 T cell receptor beta chains below, sequenced in a study of blood T cell repertoires in COVID-19. Method: immunoSEQ multiplex PCR; TCRdb's copy keeps in-frame clones and lacks some. The profile shows roughly 130,000 clones, approximately 88% of them singletons. Sequencing input: peripheral blood. These receptors were obtained from a man aged 60 to 75 with active or convalescent COVID-19.

The chain links TRBV7-9 to TRBJ1-5; D uncertain. The length of the CDR3 is 14 residues. Germline CDR1 SEHNR, CDR2 FQNEAQ (reference sequence). V lost 1 base and J 3 bases, leaving 7 bases between the germline ends. The CDR3 DNA reads as TGTGCCAGCAGCTTAGATCCAGACAATCAGCCCCAGCATTTT. This gives the protein CASSLDPDNQPQHF.

The rearrangement links TRBV19 to TRBJ2-1; D gene uncertain. V was pared by 3 bases and J by 5 bases, with 14 bases between. Germline CDR1 reads LNHDA; CDR2 reads SQIVND (reference sequence). This CDR3 region has 15 residues. CDR3 sequence: CASSIGPPLDNEQFF. The CDR3 DNA is TGTGCCAGTAGTATTGGCCCGCCGCTTGACAATGAGCAGTTCTTC.

The gene calls are TRBV20-1 and TRBJ2-5; 7 bases map to TRBD1. The CDR3 extends over 15 amino acids. The junction had 8 bases not matched to a gene; V was cut back by 3 bases and J by 1 base. The germline CDR1 and CDR2 sequences are DFQATT and SNEGSKA (reference sequence). CDR3 bases: TGCAGTGCTAGTGGTACCGACAGGGCCCAAGAGACCCAGTACTTC. Its protein is CSASGTDRAQETQYF.

The rearrangement uses TRBV11-2 and TRBJ2-7, with D uncertain. Germline lookup yields CDR1 SGHAT and CDR2 FQNNGV. The CDR3 runs to 15 residues. The V and J ends lost 1 base and 7 bases respectively, with 17 bases between them. The CDR3 spells CASSLGGRYGGEQYF. CDR3 DNA: TGTGCCAGCAGCTTAGGAGGTCGGTACGGTGGTGAGCAGTACTTC.

The V call is TRBV18, the J call TRBJ2-3; D perhaps matches TRBD2 (5 bases). Trimming left V 3 bases short and J 8 bases short, with 9 bases between. Germline V CDR1 and CDR2: KGHSH, LQKENI. This CDR3 has 12 residues. CDR3 protein: CASSPDRGTQYF. The CDR3, as DNA: TGTGCCAGCTCACCCGACCGGGGTACGCAGTATTTT.